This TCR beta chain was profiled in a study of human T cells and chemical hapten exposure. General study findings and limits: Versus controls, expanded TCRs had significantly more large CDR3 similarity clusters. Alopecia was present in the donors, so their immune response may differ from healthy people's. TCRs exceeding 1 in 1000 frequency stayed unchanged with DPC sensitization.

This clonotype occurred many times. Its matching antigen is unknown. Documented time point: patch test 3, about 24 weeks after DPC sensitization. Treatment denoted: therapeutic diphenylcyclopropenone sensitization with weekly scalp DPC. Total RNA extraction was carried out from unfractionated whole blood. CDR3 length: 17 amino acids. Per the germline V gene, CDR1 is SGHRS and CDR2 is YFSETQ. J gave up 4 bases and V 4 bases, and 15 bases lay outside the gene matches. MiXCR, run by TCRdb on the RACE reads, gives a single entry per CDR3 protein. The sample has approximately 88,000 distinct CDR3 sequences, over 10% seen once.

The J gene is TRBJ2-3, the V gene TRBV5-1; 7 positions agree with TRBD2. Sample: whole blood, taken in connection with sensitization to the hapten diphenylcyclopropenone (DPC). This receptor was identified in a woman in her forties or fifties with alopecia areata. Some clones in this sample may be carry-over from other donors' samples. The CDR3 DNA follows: TGCGCCAGCAGCGACCGGACCCAGGGAGGGGCGGCAGATACGCAGTATTTT. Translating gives CASSDRTQGGAADTQYF.